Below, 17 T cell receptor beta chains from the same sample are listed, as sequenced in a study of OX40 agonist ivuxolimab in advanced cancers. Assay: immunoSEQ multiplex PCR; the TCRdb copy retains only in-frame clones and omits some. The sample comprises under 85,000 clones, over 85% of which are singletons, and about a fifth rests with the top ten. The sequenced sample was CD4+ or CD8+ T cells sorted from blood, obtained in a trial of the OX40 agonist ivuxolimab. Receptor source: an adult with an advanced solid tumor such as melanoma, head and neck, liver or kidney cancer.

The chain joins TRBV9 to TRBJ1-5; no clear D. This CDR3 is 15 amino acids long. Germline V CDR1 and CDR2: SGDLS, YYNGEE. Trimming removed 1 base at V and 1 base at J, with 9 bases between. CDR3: CASSVTEDSNQPQHF. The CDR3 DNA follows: TGTGCCAGCAGCGTAACCGAGGACAGCAATCAGCCCCAGCATTTT.

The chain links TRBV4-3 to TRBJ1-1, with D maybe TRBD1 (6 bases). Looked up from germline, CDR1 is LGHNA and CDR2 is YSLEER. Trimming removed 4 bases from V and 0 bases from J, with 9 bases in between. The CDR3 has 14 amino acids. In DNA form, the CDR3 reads TGCGCCAGCAGCCCCGACAGGATGAACACTGAAGCTTTCTTT. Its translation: CASSPDRMNTEAFF.

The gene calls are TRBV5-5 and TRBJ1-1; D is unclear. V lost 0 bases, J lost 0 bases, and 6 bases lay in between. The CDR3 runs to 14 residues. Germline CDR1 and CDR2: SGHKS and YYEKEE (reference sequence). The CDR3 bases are TGTGCCAGCAGCTTGGTAGGTTTGAACACTGAAGCTTTCTTT. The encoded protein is CASSLVGLNTEAFF.

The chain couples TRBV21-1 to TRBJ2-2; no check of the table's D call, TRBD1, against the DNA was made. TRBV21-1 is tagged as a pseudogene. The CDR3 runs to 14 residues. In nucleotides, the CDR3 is TGTGCCAGCAGCAAGACAGCGAGCACCGGGGAGCTGTTTTTT. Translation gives CASSKTASTGELFF.

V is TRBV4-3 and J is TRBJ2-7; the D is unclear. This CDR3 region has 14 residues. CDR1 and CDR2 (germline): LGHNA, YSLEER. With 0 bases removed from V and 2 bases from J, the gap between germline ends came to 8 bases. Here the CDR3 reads CASSQDWQTYEQYF. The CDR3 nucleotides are TGCGCCAGCAGCCAAGATTGGCAGACCTACGAGCAGTACTTC.

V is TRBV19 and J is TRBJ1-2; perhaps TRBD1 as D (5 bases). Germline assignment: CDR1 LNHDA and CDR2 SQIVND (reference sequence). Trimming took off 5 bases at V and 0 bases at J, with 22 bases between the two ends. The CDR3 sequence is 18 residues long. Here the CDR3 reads CASSPPGTLLKANYGYTF. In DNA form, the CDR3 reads TGTGCCAGTAGTCCTCCGGGGACCCTCCTAAAAGCTAACTATGGCTACACCTTC.

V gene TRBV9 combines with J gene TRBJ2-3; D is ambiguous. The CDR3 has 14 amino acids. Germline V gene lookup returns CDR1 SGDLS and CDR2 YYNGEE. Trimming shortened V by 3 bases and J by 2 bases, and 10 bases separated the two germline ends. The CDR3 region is CASSETGPTDTQYF. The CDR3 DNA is TGTGCCAGCAGCGAAACCGGGCCCACAGATACGCAGTATTTT.

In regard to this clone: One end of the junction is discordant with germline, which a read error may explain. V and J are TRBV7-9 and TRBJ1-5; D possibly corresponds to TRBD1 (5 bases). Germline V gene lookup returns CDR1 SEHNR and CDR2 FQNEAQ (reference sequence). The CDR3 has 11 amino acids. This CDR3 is CASSSSGSLNF. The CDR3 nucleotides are TGTGCCAGCAGCTCCTCAGGGAGTTTGAATTTT.

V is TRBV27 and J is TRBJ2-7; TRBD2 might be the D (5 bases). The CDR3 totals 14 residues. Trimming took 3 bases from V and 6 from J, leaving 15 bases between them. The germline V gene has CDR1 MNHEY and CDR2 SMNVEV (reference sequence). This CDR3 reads CASSFLGRAGEQYF. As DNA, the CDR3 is TGTGCCAGCAGTTTTTTGGGCCGGGCGGGCGAGCAGTACTTC.

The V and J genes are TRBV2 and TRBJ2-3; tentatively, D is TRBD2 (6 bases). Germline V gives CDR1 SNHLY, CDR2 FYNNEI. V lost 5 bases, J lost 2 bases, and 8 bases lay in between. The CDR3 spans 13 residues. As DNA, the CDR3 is TGTGCCAGCAGTCCGGACTACACAGATACGCAGTATTTT. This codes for CASSPDYTDTQYF.

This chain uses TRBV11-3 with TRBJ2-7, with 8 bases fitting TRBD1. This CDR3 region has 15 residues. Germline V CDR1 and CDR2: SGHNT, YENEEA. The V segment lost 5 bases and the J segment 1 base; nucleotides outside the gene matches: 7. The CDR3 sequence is CASSGGTGVSYEQYF. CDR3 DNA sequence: TGTGCCAGCAGCGGTGGGACAGGAGTATCCTACGAGCAGTACTTC.

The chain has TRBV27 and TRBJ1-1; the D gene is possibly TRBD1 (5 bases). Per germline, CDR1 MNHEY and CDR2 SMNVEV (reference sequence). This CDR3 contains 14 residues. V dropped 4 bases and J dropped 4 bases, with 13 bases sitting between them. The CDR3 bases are TGTGCCAGCAGTTCCCCAGGGCCAAGCACTGAAGCTTTCTTT. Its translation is CASSSPGPSTEAFF.

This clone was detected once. For the CDR3, the DNA is TGTGCCAGCAGTTTCGGACTAGCGGGGGGTTTTCAAGAGACCCAGTACTTC. Translating it yields CASSFGLAGGFQETQYF. The chain is built from TRBV27 and TRBJ2-5, with 14 bases matching TRBD2. V was pared by 3 bases and J by 2 bases, with 5 bases of the junction left unmatched. Germline lookup yields CDR1 MNHEY and CDR2 SMNVEV (reference sequence). The CDR3 length is 17 residues.

CDR3 residues: CATPGVMNTEAFF. The DNA for the CDR3 is TGCGCCACCCCTGGAGTCATGAACACTGAAGCTTTCTTT. The chain combines TRBV23-1 with TRBJ1-1; D uncertain. TRBV23-1 is an open reading frame, and its role is uncertain. The V end lost 10 bases, the J end lost 0 bases, and 12 bases lay between the germline ends. CDR3 length: 13 residues.

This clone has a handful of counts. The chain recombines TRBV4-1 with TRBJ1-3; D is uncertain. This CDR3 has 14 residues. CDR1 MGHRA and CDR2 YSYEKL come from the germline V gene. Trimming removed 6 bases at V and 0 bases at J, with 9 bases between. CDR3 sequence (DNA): TGCGCCAGCAGGCCGAGCAGCTCTGGAAACACCATATATTTT. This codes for CASRPSSSGNTIYF.

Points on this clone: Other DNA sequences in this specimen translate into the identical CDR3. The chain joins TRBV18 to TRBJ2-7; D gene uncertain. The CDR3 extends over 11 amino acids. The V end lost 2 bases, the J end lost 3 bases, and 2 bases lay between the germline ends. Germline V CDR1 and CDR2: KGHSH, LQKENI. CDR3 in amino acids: CASSPGYEQYF. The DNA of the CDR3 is TGTGCCAGCTCACCAGGCTACGAGCAGTACTTC.

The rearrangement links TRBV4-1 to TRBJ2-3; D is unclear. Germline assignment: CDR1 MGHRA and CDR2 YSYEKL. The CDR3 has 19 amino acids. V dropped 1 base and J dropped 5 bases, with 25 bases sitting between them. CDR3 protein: CASSQVSPRSRPILDTQYF. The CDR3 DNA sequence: TGCGCCAGCAGCCAAGTGTCCCCCAGAAGTCGGCCCATCTTAGATACGCAGTATTTT.